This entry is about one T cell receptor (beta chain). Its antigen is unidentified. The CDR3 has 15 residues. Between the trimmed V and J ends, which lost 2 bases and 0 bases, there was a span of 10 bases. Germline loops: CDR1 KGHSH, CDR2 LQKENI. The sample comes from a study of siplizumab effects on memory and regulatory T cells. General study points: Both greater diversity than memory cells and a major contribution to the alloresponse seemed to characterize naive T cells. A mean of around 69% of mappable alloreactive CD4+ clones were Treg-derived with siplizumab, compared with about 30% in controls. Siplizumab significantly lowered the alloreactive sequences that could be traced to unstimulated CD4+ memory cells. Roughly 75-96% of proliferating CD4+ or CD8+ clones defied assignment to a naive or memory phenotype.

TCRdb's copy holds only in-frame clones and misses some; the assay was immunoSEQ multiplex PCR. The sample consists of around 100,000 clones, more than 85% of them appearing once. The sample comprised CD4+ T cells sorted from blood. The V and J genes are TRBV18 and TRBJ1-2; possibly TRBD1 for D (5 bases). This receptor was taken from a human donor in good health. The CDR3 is CASSPDGDPNYGYTF. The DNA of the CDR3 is TGTGCCAGCTCACCAGACGGGGACCCTAACTATGGCTACACCTTC. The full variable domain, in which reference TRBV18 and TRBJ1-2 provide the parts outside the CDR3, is NAGVMQNPRHLVRRRGQEARLRCSPMKGHSHVYWYRQLPEEGLKFMVYLQKENIIDESGMPKERFSAEFPKEGPSILRIQQVVRGDSAAYFCASSPDGDPNYGYTFGSGTRLTVV.